This TCR beta chain was captured in a study of blood T cell repertoires in COVID-19. Study in general: Samples taken during acute and convalescent COVID-19 were collected in the United States, Italy and Spain.

V gave up 5 bases and J gave up 4 bases, with 8 bases separating them. Per the germline V gene, CDR1 is WNHNN and CDR2 is SYGVQD (reference sequence). The length of the CDR3 is 13 residues. Profiled with immunoSEQ multiplex PCR; TCRdb holds only in-frame clones, not every one. Altogether around 140,000 clones are present, 80% to 90% being singletons, with the ten largest covering roughly 37%. This clone was seen just once. The rearrangement links TRBV10-1 to TRBJ2-2, with D possibly matching TRBD1 (6 bases). Sequencing input: peripheral blood. This clonotype was obtained from a man in his fifties or sixties who had recovered from COVID-19. The CDR3 sequence: CASSYRVTGELFF. CDR3 bases: TGCGCCAGCAGTTACAGGGTCACCGGGGAGCTGTTTTTT.